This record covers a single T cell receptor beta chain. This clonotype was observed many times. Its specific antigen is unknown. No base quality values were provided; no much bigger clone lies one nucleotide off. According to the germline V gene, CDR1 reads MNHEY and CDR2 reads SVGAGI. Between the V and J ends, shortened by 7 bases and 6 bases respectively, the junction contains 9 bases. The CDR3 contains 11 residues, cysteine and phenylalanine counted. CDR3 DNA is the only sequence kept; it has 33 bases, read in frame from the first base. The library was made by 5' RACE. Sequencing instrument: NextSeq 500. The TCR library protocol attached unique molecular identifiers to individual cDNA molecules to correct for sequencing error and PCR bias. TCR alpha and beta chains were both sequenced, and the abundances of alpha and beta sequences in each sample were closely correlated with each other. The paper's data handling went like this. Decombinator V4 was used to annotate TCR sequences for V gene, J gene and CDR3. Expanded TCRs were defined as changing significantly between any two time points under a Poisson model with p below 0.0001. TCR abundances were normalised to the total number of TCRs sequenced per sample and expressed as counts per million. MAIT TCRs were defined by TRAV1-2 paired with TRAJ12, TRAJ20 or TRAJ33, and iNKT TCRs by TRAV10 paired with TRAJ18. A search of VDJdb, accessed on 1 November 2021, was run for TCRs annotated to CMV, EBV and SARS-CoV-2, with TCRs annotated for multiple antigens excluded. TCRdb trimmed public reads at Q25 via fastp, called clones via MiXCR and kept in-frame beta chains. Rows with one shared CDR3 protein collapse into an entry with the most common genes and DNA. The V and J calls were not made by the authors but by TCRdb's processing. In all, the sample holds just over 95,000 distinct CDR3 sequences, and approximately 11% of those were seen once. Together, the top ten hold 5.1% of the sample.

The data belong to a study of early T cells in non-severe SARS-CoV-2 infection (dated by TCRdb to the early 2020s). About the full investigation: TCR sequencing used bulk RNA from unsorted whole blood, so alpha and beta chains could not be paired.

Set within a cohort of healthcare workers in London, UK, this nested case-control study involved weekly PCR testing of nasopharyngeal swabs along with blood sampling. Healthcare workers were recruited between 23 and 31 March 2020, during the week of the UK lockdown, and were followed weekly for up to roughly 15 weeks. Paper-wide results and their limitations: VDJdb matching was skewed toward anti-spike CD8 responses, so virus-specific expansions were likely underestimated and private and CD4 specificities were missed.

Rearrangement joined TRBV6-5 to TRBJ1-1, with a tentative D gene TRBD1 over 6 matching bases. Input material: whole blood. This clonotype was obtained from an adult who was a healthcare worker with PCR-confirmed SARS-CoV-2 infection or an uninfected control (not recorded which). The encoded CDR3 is CASKEGAEAFF. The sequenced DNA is TGTGCCAGCAAGGAGGGGGCTGAAGCTTTCTTT.